The present T cell receptor (beta chain) was sequenced within a study of CD8+ T cells in alopecia areata. Background on the study: Twice daily, treated patients received 5 to 10 mg of oral tofacitinib. Study-wide results and limits: More clonal than normal scalp was lesional scalp, particularly alopecia totalis/universalis. Whereas mice showed it more clearly, TCR sharing across patients was murkier, possibly because of HLA.

A word on this clone: Its cognate antigen is unknown.

The CDR3 has 12 residues. With V trimmed by 4 bases and J by 6 bases, 4 bases remained unmatched. Germline assignment: CDR1 GTSNPN and CDR2 SVGIG (reference sequence). Treatment specified: oral pan-JAK inhibitor, 5-10 mg twice daily. Separation by sorting yielded CD4+ and CD8+ T cells from PBMCs. Once RNA had been extracted, it was reverse transcribed into cDNA to act as the sequencing template. Sequencing used immunoSEQ multiplex PCR; TCRdb keeps in-frame clones, though not all of them. The sample yields 150,000 to 200,000 clones, under 80% seen once. The sequences come from CD4+ T cells sorted from blood, collected around week 50, from a patient treated with tofacitinib. V is TRBV30 and J is TRBJ2-7, with 9 bases matching TRBD1. This sequence was found in a human donor with alopecia areata. The CDR3 reads CAWNRGLVEQYF. CDR3 DNA sequence: TGTGCCTGGAACAGGGGGCTCGTCGAGCAGTACTTC. The full variable domain, rest sourced from reference TRBV30 and TRBJ2-7, is SQTIHQWPATLVQPVGSPLSLECTVEGTSNPNLYWYRQAAGRGLQLLFYSVGIGQISSEVPQNLSASRPQDRQFILSSKKLLLSDSGFYLCAWNRGLVEQYFGPGTRLTVT.